What follows is one T cell receptor (beta chain) and its context. The antigen remains undetermined. The CDR3 covers 16 residues. V gave up 5 bases and J gave up 3 bases; unmatched junction bases: 9. Germline CDR1 is MDHEN and CDR2 is SYDVKM. This record belongs to a study of naive CD8 T cells in extremely preterm neonates. Study results and caveats: Shared CDR3 nucleotide sequences: preterm 2.5% to 3%, term around 0.4%, children about 0.029%, adults more than 0.0075%.

Profiled with immunoSEQ multiplex PCR; TCRdb holds only in-frame clones, not every one. The table records around 5,900 clones, approximately 97% of them present only once. Healthy children aged about 16-60 months having elective surgery, and healthy nonsmoking adults, gave blood. The receptor's source is a human donor in good health. Sequenced input: naive CD8+ T cells from blood. The rearrangement links TRBV28 to TRBJ2-5; TRBD1 aligns across 10 bases. The CDR3 nucleotides read TGTGCCAGCAGTACGAGACAGGGGGCAGAAGAAGAGACCCAGTACTTC. Translation gives CASSTRQGAEEETQYF.